A selection of T cell receptor beta chains follows, all from one sample in a study of response to subunit inactivated influenza vaccine. TCRdb reprocessed the RT-PCR reads via MiXCR and lists one record per CDR3 protein. The profile shows 610,000 or so distinct CDR3 sequences, 11% to 15% of them singletons. This material consisted of PBMCs from blood, taken roughly 13 days after vaccination. The origin of the receptors is a man aged 50 to 59 who received an inactivated influenza vaccine. The CDR3 runs from the conserved cysteine through the conserved F or W. A D gene is named only where the DNA matches it firmly. Clone size is stated in some rows and not others, as once, few, many or a class when expanded.

many	TRBJ1-4	TRBV4-1	.	13	CASSLGRAEKLFF	TGCGCCAGCAGCCTTGGGCGGGCCGAAAAACTGTTTTTT
few	TRBJ2-7	TRBV7-2	.	15	CASSLTGRKPYEQYF	TGTGCCAGCAGCTTAACCGGGCGGAAGCCCTACGAGCAGTACTTC
.	TRBJ1-4	TRBV10-3	TRBD1	15	CAISASQGAFEKLFF	TGTGCCATCAGTGCCTCACAGGGGGCGTTTGAAAAACTGTTTTTT
few	TRBJ2-1	TRBV28	.	15	CASSSPDRRPNEQFF	TGTGCCAGCAGTTCACCAGATAGGAGGCCCAATGAGCAGTTCTTC
few	TRBJ1-5	TRBV27	.	15	CASSPGAGSNQPQHF	TGTGCCAGCAGTCCCGGGGCAGGTAGCAATCAGCCCCAGCATTTT
.	TRBJ1-1	TRBV20-1	TRBD1	11	CSAPQGAEAFF	TGCAGTGCCCCACAGGGGGCTGAAGCTTTCTTT
.	TRBJ2-3	TRBV4-2	.	18	CASSPDVGGTGITDTQYF	TGTGCCAGCAGCCCAGACGTCGGTGGCACAGGGATCACAGATACGCAGTATTTT
few	TRBJ1-5	TRBV27	.	15	CASSLSTTANQPQHF	TGTGCCAGCAGTTTATCGACGACAGCCAATCAGCCCCAGCATTTT
few	TRBJ2-7	TRBV28	TRBD1	15	CASSSQDRVLYEQYF	TGTGCCAGCAGTTCCCAGGACAGGGTGCTCTACGAGCAGTACTTC
few	TRBJ2-3	TRBV7-3	TRBD2	15	CASSEGLAGADTQYF	TGTGCCAGCAGCGAGGGACTAGCGGGAGCAGATACGCAGTATTTT
.	TRBJ2-2	TRBV5-1	TRBD2	16	CASSPLAGANTGELFF	TGCGCCAGCAGCCCCTTAGCGGGTGCGAACACCGGGGAGCTGTTTTTT
.	TRBJ2-3	TRBV7-2	.	16	CASSPVGSSSTDTQYF	TGTGCCAGCAGCCCTGTGGGTAGTTCTAGCACAGATACGCAGTATTTT
.	TRBJ2-7	TRBV2	.	13	CASSEEVNYEQYF	TGTGCCAGCAGTGAGGAGGTGAACTACGAGCAGTACTTC
.	TRBJ1-2	TRBV11-2	TRBD1	15	CASSFTGTASYGYTF	TGTGCCAGCAGCTTCACCGGGACAGCGTCCTATGGCTACACCTTC
few	TRBJ2-1	TRBV10-3	.	15	CAISESMRMDNEQFF	TGTGCCATCAGTGAGTCAATGAGGATGGACAATGAGCAGTTCTTC
.	TRBJ2-7	TRBV5-1	.	13	CASKWSDSYEQYF	TGCGCCAGCAAGTGGAGTGACTCCTACGAGCAGTACTTC
many	TRBJ1-2	TRBV11-1	.	15	CASSSYRESNYGYTF	TGTGCCAGCAGCTCCTACAGAGAATCTAACTATGGCTACACCTTC
few	TRBJ1-1	TRBV7-8	TRBD1	15	CASSLGTGDATQAFF	TGTGCCAGCAGCCTGGGGACAGGGGATGCCACTCAAGCTTTCTTT
.	TRBJ2-1	TRBV18	TRBD1	15	CASRVTGVPYNEQFF	TGTGCCAGCAGGGTGACAGGGGTTCCCTACAATGAGCAGTTCTTC
few	TRBJ1-1	TRBV7-9	.	15	CASSLALQKNTEAFF	TGTGCCAGCAGCTTAGCGTTACAGAAGAACACTGAAGCTTTCTTT
.	TRBJ2-7	TRBV11-2	TRBD1	14	CASSKGQVPYEQYF	TGTGCCAGCAGCAAGGGACAGGTACCCTACGAGCAGTACTTC
.	TRBJ1-4	TRBV20-1	.	14	CSAGDARGGEKLFF	TGCAGTGCTGGGGACGCCCGCGGGGGTGAAAAACTGTTTTTT
.	TRBJ1-4	TRBV15	TRBD1	15	CATSKNRGQGEKLFF	TGTGCCACCAGCAAGAACAGGGGGCAAGGTGAAAAACTGTTTTTT
.	TRBJ1-1	TRBV14	.	16	CASSQGGVTWGTEAFF	TGTGCCAGCAGCCAAGGGGGGGTGACGTGGGGAACTGAAGCTTTCTTT
.	TRBJ2-3	TRBV7-2	.	12	CASSQAVDTQYF	TGTGCCAGCAGCCAAGCGGTAGATACGCAGTATTTT